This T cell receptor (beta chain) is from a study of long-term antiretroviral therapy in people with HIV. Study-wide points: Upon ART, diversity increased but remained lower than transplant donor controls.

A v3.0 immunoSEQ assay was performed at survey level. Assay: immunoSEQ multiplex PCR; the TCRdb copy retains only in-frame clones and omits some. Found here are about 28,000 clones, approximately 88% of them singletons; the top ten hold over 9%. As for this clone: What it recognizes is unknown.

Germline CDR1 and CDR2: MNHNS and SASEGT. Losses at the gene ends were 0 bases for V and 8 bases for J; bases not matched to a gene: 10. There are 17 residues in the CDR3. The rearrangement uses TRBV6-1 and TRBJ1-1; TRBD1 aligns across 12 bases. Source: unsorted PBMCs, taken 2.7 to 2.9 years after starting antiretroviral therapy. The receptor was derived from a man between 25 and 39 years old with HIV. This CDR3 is CASSEAALLGTGGEAFF. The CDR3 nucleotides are TGTGCCAGCAGTGAAGCCGCCTTGTTAGGGACAGGGGGCGAAGCTTTCTTT.